The 6 T cell receptor beta chains below come from one sample, sequenced in a study of CD8+CD57+ T cells in acquired aplastic anemia. Both TCR beta VDJ combination and CDR3 sequence profiling were carried out. Genomic DNA was the template for this profiling. MiXCR, applied by TCRdb to the reads, yields one record per CDR3 protein. The table lists about 220,000 distinct CDR3 sequences, 34% of them singletons, with roughly 1.1% in the top ten. Sample: sorted CD4+, CD8+, or CD8+CD57+ T cells (not recorded which) from PBMCs. These receptors originate from a human donor in good health, serving as a control.

The rearrangement uses TRBV10-3 and TRBJ2-1, with D possibly being TRBD1 (5 bases). The CDR3 runs 14 residues. CDR1 is ENHRY and CDR2 is SYGVKD in the germline V gene. Trimming removed 6 bases at V and 7 bases at J, with 16 bases between. Here the CDR3 reads CAIRQGNVANEQFF. The CDR3 bases are TGTGCCATCAGGCAGGGTAATGTGGCAAATGAGCAGTTCTTC.

The J gene is TRBJ2-7, the V gene TRBV27, with TRBD2 matching 8 bases. Germline V gene sequence: CDR1 MNHEY, CDR2 SMNVEV (reference sequence). This CDR3 region has 16 residues. Unmatched junction bases numbered 4, after V lost 0 bases and J lost 0 bases. The CDR3: CASSLSAGGLSYEQYF. The DNA of the CDR3 is TGTGCCAGCAGTTTATCGGCGGGAGGCCTCTCCTACGAGCAGTACTTC.

This clonotype was detected ten times or more. The chain couples TRBV5-1 to TRBJ2-7; the D gene is possibly TRBD2 (7 bases). Germline V gene data show CDR1 as SGHRS and CDR2 as YFSETQ. The V gene lost 0 bases and the J gene lost 5 bases, with 15 bases spanning the gap. The CDR3 consists of 15 residues. In nucleotides, the CDR3 is TGCGCCAGCAGCTTGGCCCGGGCGGGGGCGAACGAGCAGTACTTC. Its translation is CASSLARAGANEQYF.

The chain employs TRBV2 and TRBJ1-2, with D possibly matching TRBD1 (5 bases). Germline V gene sequence: CDR1 SNHLY, CDR2 FYNNEI. Trimming removed 5 bases at V and 8 bases at J, with 15 bases between. The CDR3 runs to 13 residues. CDR3 protein: CASSPRAGTGYTF. The CDR3 DNA reads as TGTGCCAGCAGTCCGCGGGCAGGGACCGGCTACACCTTC. The whole variable domain, remainder taken from reference TRBV2 and TRBJ1-2, is EPEVTQTPSHQVTQMGQEVILRCVPISNHLYFYWYRQILGQKVEFLVSFYNNEISEKSEIFDDQFSVERPDGSNFTLKIRSTKLEDSAMYFCASSPRAGTGYTFGSGTRLTVV.

This clonotype was recorded a few times. J is TRBJ2-7 and V is TRBV3-1, with D tentatively TRBD1 (5 bases). The CDR3 sequence is 16 residues long. V was clipped by 1 base and J by 6 bases, with 19 bases between them. Germline CDR1 LGHDT, CDR2 YNNKEL (reference sequence). The CDR3 sequence: CASSQVGGARRLEQYF. For the CDR3, the DNA is TGTGCCAGCAGCCAAGTAGGTGGGGCCCGACGGCTCGAGCAGTACTTC.

This clonotype was seen many times. This rearrangement joins TRBV20-1 to TRBJ2-1, with unresolved D. The CDR3 runs to 11 residues. V lost 5 bases and J 3 bases, leaving 5 bases between the germline ends. From germline, CDR1 is DFQATT and CDR2 SNEGSKA (reference sequence). The DNA for the CDR3 is TGCAGTGCTCTTTACTACAATGAGCAGTTCTTC. This gives the protein CSALYYNEQFF.